This T cell receptor (beta chain) derives from a study of cytomegalovirus exposure and HLA in healthy donors. Overall study results and limits: According to a subsequent analysis, TCR clusters from the first cohort were inclined to appear together in the roughly 120 validation repertoires.

As for this clone: Its antigen is not identified.

Data came from immunoSEQ multiplex PCR; TCRdb stores just in-frame clones and leaves some out. The sample comprises under 95,000 clones, just over 90% of which are singletons, and roughly 2.1% rests with the top ten. Sequencing was performed on PBMCs. The TCR originated in a man aged 30-40 years in good health and CMV-seronegative.

The CDR3 sequence is CASSYLTGATEAFF. CDR3 sequence (DNA): TGTGCCAGCAGTTACTTGACAGGGGCCACTGAAGCTTTCTTT. The V and J genes are TRBV6-5 and TRBJ1-1; 8 positions agree with TRBD1. CDR1 is MNHEY and CDR2 is SVGAGI in the germline V gene. This CDR3 comprises 14 residues. The V and J ends lost 1 base and 4 bases, in that order; junction bases with no gene match: 2.